This T cell receptor beta chain was obtained from a study of OX40 agonist ivuxolimab in advanced cancers. Clones were read by immunoSEQ multiplex PCR, and TCRdb kept only the in-frame ones, dropping some. The table has around 80,000 clones, approximately 84% seen once; the top ten hold roughly 7.3%. Between the trimmed V and J ends, which lost 4 bases and 7 bases, there was a span of 11 bases. The CDR3 loop spans 14 amino acids. Germline CDR1 is MNHEY and CDR2 is SVGAGI. This rearrangement joins TRBV6-5 to TRBJ1-6, with D hard to call. The sample in question was CD4+ or CD8+ T cells sorted from blood, obtained in a trial of the OX40 agonist ivuxolimab. This receptor was obtained from an adult with an advanced solid tumor such as melanoma, head and neck, liver or kidney cancer. For the CDR3, the DNA is TGTGCCAGCAGTTCCGGGAACACGAATTCACCCCTCCACTTT. Translating it yields CASSSGNTNSPLHF.